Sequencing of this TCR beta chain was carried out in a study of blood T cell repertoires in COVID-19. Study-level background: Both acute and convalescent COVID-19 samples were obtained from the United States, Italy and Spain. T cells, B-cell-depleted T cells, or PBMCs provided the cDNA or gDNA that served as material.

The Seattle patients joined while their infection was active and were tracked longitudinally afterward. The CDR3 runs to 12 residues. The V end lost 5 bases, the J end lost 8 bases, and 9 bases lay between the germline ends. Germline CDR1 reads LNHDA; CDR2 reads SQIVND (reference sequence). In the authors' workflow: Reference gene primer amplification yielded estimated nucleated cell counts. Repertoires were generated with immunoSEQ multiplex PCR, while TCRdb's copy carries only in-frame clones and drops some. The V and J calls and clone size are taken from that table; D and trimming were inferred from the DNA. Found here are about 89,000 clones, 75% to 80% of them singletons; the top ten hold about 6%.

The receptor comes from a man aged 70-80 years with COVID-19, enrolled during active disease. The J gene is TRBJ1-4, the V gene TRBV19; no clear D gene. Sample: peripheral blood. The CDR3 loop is CASSPREEKLFF. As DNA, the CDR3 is TGTGCCAGTAGTCCCCGAGAGGAAAAACTGTTTTTT.